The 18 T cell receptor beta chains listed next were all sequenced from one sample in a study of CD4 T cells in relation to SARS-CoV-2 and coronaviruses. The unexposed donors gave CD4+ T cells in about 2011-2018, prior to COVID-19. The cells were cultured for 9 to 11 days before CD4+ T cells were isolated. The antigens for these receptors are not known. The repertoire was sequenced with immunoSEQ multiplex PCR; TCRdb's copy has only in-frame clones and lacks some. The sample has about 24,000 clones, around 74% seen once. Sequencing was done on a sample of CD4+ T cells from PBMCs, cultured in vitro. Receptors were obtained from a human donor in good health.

The CDR3 DNA follows: TGTGCCAGCAGTCCTGCGAACACCGGGGAGCTGTTTTTT. Protein: CASSPANTGELFF. This chain links TRBV27 with TRBJ2-2; D gene uncertain. V gave up 5 bases and J gave up 0 bases, with 4 bases separating them. CDR1 is MNHEY and CDR2 is SMNVEV in the germline V gene (reference sequence). The length of the CDR3 is 13 residues.

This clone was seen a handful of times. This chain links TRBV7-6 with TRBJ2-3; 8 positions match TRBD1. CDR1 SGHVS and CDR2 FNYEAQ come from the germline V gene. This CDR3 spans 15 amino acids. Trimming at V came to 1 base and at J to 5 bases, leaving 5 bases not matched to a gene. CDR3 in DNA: TGTGCCAGCAGCTTAGGGGCAGGGGGCAGAGATACGCAGTATTTT. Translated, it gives CASSLGAGGRDTQYF.

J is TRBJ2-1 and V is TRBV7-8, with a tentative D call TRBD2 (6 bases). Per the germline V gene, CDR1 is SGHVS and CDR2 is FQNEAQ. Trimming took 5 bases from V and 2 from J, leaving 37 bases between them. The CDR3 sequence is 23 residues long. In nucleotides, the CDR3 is TGTGCCAGCAGCCTCGACCCCGATTATTATGTGGCCCCAGGAGGGCCGCCCTACAATGAGCAGTTCTTC. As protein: CASSLDPDYYVAPGGPPYNEQFF.

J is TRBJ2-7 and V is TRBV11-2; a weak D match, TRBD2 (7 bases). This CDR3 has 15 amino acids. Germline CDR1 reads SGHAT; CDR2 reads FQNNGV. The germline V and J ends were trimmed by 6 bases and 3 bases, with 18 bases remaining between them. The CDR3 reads CASRESSGEGYEQYF. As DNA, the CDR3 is TGTGCCAGCAGGGAATCCTCAGGGGAGGGCTACGAGCAGTACTTC.

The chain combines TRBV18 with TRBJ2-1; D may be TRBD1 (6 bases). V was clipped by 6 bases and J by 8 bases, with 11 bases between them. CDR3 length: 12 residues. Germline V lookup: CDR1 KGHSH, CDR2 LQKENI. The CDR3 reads CASSLQGYEQFF. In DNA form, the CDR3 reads TGTGCCAGCTCTCTACAGGGCTATGAGCAGTTCTTC.

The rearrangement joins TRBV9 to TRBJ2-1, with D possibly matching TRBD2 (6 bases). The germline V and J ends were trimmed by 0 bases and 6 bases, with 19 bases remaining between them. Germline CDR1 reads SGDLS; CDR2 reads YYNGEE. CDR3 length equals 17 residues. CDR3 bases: TGTGCCAGCAGCGTAGCTTCGGTCAATGGGGGAGGCAATGAGCAGTTCTTC. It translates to CASSVASVNGGGNEQFF.

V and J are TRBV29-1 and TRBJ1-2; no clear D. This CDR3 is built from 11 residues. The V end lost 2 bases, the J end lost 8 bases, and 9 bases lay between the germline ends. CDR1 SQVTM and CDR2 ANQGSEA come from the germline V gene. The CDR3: CSVERLGGYTF. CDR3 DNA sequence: TGCAGCGTTGAAAGGTTAGGGGGCTACACCTTC.

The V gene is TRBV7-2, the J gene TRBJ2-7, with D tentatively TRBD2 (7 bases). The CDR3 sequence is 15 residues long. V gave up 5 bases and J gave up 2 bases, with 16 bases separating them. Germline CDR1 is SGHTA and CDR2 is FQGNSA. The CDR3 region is CASSARPGGPYEQYF. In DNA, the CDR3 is TGTGCCAGCAGCGCCCGGCCCGGGGGGCCCTACGAGCAGTACTTC.

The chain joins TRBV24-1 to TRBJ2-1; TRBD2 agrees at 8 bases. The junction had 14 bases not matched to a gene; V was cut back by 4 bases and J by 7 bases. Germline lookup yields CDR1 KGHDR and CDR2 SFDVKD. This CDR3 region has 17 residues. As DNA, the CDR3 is TGTGCCACCAGTGACCCCGGTGGTAGCGGGATGAATAATGAGCAGTTCTTC. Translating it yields CATSDPGGSGMNNEQFF.

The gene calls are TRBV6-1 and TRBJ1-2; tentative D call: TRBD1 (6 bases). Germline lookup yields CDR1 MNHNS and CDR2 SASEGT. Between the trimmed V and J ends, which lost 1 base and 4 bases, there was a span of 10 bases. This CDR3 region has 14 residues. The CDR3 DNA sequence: TGTGCCAGCAGTGAAGTCAGGGGCTCCTATGGCTACACCTTC. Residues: CASSEVRGSYGYTF.

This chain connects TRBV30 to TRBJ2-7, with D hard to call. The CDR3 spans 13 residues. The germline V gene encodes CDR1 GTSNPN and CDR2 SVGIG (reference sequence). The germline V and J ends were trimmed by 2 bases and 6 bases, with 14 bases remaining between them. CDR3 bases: TGTGCCTGGAGTCTTTCGGGCGGCCGCGAGCAGTACTTC. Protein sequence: CAWSLSGGREQYF.

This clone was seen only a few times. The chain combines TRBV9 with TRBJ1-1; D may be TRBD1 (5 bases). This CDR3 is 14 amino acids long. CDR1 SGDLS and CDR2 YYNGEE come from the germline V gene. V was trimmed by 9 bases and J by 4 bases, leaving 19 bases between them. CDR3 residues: CATSPGGSGTEAFF. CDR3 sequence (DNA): TGTGCCACCAGTCCTGGGGGGAGTGGCACTGAAGCTTTCTTT.

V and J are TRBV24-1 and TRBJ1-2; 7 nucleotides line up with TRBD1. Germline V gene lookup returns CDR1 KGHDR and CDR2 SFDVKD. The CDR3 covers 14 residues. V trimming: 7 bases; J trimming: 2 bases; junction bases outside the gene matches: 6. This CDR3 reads CATRASGGNYGYTF. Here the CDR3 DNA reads TGTGCCACCAGGGCCTCAGGGGGAAACTATGGCTACACCTTC.

This CDR3 is CASSSSGNELSEQFF. The DNA for the CDR3 is TGTGCCAGCAGCAGTAGCGGGAACGAACTTTCTGAGCAGTTCTTC. The rearrangement links TRBV11-3 to TRBJ2-1; 8 bases match TRBD2. With V trimmed by 5 bases and J by 9 bases, 12 bases remained unmatched. From germline, CDR1 is SGHNT and CDR2 YENEEA. The CDR3 is 15 residues long.

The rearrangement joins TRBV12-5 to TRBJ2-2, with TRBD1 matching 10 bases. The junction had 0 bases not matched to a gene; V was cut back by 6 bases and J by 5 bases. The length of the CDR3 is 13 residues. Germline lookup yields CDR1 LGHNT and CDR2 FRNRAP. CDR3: CASGGQGTGELFF. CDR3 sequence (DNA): TGTGCTAGTGGGGGACAGGGGACCGGGGAGCTGTTTTTT.

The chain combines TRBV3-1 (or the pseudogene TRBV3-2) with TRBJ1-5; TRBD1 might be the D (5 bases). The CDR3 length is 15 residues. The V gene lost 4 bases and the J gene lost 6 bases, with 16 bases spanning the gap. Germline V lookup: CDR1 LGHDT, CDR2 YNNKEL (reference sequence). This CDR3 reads CASSRGGGEFQPQHF. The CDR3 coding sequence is TGTGCCAGCAGCCGGGGTGGAGGGGAGTTTCAGCCCCAGCATTTT.

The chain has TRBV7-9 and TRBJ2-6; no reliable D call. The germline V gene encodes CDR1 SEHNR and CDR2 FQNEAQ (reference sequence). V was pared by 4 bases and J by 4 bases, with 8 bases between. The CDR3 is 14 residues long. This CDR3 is CASSSFGGANVLTF. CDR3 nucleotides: TGTGCCAGCAGCTCATTCGGAGGGGCCAACGTCCTGACTTTC.

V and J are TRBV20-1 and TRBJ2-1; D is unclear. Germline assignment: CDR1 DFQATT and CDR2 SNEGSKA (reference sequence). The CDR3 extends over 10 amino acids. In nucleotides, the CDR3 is TGCAGGGAAATGGACAATGAGCAGTTCTTC. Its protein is CREMDNEQFF.